The present T cell receptor beta chain was sequenced within a study of cytomegalovirus exposure and HLA in healthy donors. The study, taken as a whole, reports: The study had only CMV serostatus as immune exposure information. Indistinguishable V segments, including TRBV6-2 and TRBV6-3, were excluded.

Although they were nominally healthy when sampled, donors likely had unrecorded immune exposures. The CDR3 is 12 residues long. The junction had 5 bases not matched to a gene; V was cut back by 7 bases and J by 6 bases. Germline V lookup: CDR1 MNHEY, CDR2 SVGAGI. Of note for this clone: Its target is not known.

The PCR contained 60 Vbeta and 13 Jbeta primers. The method was immunoSEQ multiplex PCR; TCRdb's version includes in-frame clones alone and lacks a portion of them. The sample contains roughly 180,000 clones, about 80% of which appear only once. The chain is built from TRBV6-5 and TRBJ1-1; 7 nucleotides line up with TRBD1. The receptor was derived from a man aged 25-40 years in good health and CMV-seropositive. Sequenced material: PBMCs. CDR3 bases: TGTGCCAGCACGCGACAGGGTGCTGAAGCTTTCTTT. It encodes CASTRQGAEAFF.